These 31 T cell receptor beta chains were all obtained from the same sample, sequenced in a study of blood T cell repertoires in COVID-19. Libraries were prepared by immunoSEQ multiplex PCR; TCRdb keeps only in-frame clonotypes and omits some of them. The sample has about 150,000 clones, around nine tenths seen once. Material: peripheral blood. These receptors were taken from a woman aged 45-59 years with active or convalescent COVID-19.

The J gene is TRBJ2-1, the V gene TRBV3-1 (or the pseudogene TRBV3-2); 14 positions match TRBD2. Losses at the gene ends were 3 bases for V and 10 bases for J; bases not matched to a gene: 5. CDR3 length: 15 residues. From germline, CDR1 is LGHDT and CDR2 YNNKEL (reference sequence). As DNA, the CDR3 is TGTGCCAGCAGCCAGGGACTAGCGGGAGTCGGCGAGCAGTTCTTC. It specifies CASSQGLAGVGEQFF.

The CDR3 coding sequence is TGTGCCAGCAGTGCAGGTTTGGTCGGTGAAAAACTGTTTTTT. It yields the protein CASSAGLVGEKLFF. The chain joins TRBV2 to TRBJ1-4, with unresolved D. Germline lookup yields CDR1 SNHLY and CDR2 FYNNEI. V was pared by 4 bases and J by 7 bases, with 13 bases between. The length of the CDR3 is 14 residues.

This clone was observed once. J is TRBJ1-1 and V is TRBV6-2 or TRBV6-3; D is unclear. Per germline, CDR1 MNHEY and CDR2 SVGEGT. CDR3 length: 13 amino acids. The germline V and J ends were trimmed by 4 bases and 2 bases, with 8 bases remaining between them. The CDR3, as DNA: TGTGCCAGCAGTTTGTCTCGTAACACTGAAGCTTTCTTT. It encodes CASSLSRNTEAFF.

The chain combines TRBV30 with TRBJ1-3; 7 nucleotides agree with TRBD1. CDR1 GTSNPN and CDR2 SVGIG come from the germline V gene (reference sequence). The CDR3 runs to 14 residues. The ends lost 4 bases at V and 4 bases at J; junction bases unmatched: 7. The CDR3 nucleotides are TGTGCCTGGACCCCAGGGGGGAGAGGAAACACCATATATTTT. It specifies CAWTPGGRGNTIYF.

CDR3 coding DNA: TGTGCCAGTAGTGCATCCGGGACAGGGGGCCCCCGGAAGCCCTATGGCTACACCTTC. It specifies CASSASGTGGPRKPYGYTF. The genes are TRBV19 and TRBJ1-2, with 12 bases lining up with TRBD1. Germline lookup yields CDR1 LNHDA and CDR2 SQIVND (reference sequence). This CDR3 is 19 amino acids long. V dropped 5 bases and J dropped 4; count of bases not matched to a gene: 17. Full variable domain (rest looked up from reference TRBV19 and TRBJ1-2): DGGITQSPKYLFRKEGQNVTLSCEQNLNHDAMYWYRQDPGQGLRLIYYSQIVNDFQKGDIAEGYSVSREKKESFPLTVTSAQKNPTAFYLCASSASGTGGPRKPYGYTFGSGTRLTVV.

The chain uses TRBV9 and TRBJ2-7, with a possible D match to TRBD2 (5 bases). The germline V gene encodes CDR1 SGDLS and CDR2 YYNGEE. The V and J ends lost 3 bases and 10 bases respectively, with 14 bases between them. This CDR3 is built from 12 residues. The CDR3 loop reads CASSGNTGFQYF. Here the CDR3 DNA reads TGTGCCAGCAGCGGTAATACGGGATTCCAGTACTTC.

This chain connects TRBV27 to TRBJ2-7; 7 bases are a match to TRBD1. V gave up 3 bases and J gave up 2 bases; unmatched junction bases: 7. The CDR3 is 15 amino acids. Germline CDR1 reads MNHEY; CDR2 reads SMNVEV (reference sequence). The CDR3 DNA follows: TGTGCCAGCAGTTTGTTGACAGGGAAAGCCTACGAGCAGTACTTC. Amino acid sequence: CASSLLTGKAYEQYF.

CDR3 loop: CASSLGTGSTEAFF. DNA of the CDR3: TGCGCCAGCAGCTTGGGGACGGGGAGCACTGAAGCTTTCTTT. The rearrangement uses TRBV5-1 and TRBJ1-1; D gene uncertain. Trimming stripped 0 bases from V and 4 bases from J, with 10 bases between. The CDR3 length is 14 residues. Per germline, CDR1 SGHRS and CDR2 YFSETQ.

The V call is TRBV5-1, the J call TRBJ1-4; TRBD1 matches 10 bases. The CDR3 runs to 16 residues. Per germline, CDR1 SGHRS and CDR2 YFSETQ. The V and J ends lost 4 bases and 0 bases, in that order; junction bases with no gene match: 3. CDR3 DNA: TGCGCCAGCAGCCCCGGGACAGGGGCAACTAATGAAAAACTGTTTTTT. This sequence encodes CASSPGTGATNEKLFF.

The V gene is TRBV19, the J gene TRBJ1-4, with a weak D call TRBD1 (5 bases). The germline V gene encodes CDR1 LNHDA and CDR2 SQIVND (reference sequence). This CDR3 comprises 15 residues. The V and J ends lost 6 bases and 8 bases respectively, with 19 bases between them. In nucleotides, the CDR3 is TGTGCCAGTAGCAACACCGGAGGGGCACGGGAAAAACTGTTTTTT. Protein product: CASSNTGGAREKLFF.

The CDR3 DNA reads as TGTGCCAGCAGTTTAGGCTGGGATCCCGGGGTCAACGAGCAGTACTTC. This gives the protein CASSLGWDPGVNEQYF. V is TRBV27 and J is TRBJ2-7, with TRBD2 as a possible D gene (5 bases). V lost 2 bases and J 5 bases, leaving 19 bases between the germline ends. This CDR3 comprises 16 residues. From germline, CDR1 is MNHEY and CDR2 SMNVEV (reference sequence).

The chain uses TRBV6-2 or TRBV6-3 and TRBJ1-1; D not certain. The germline gives CDR1 MNHEY, CDR2 SVGEGT. The CDR3 contains 15 residues. V lost 2 bases to trimming and J lost 1 base, with 11 bases between them. For the CDR3, the DNA is TGTGCCAGCAGTTACGGCACGGCAGGGAACACTGAAGCTTTCTTT. This sequence encodes CASSYGTAGNTEAFF.

The CDR3 region is CASSLGTGESYEQYF. CDR3 in DNA: TGTGCCAGCAGCTTAGGGACAGGGGAGTCCTACGAGCAGTACTTC. This rearrangement joins TRBV7-6 to TRBJ2-7; 9 nucleotides match TRBD1. Trimming at V came to 1 base and at J to 1 base, leaving 2 bases not matched to a gene. CDR1 and CDR2 from the germline V gene are SGHVS and FNYEAQ. The CDR3 length is 15 residues. The whole variable domain, remainder taken from reference TRBV7-6 and TRBJ2-7, is GAGVSQSPRYKVTKRGQDVALRCDPISGHVSLYWYRQALGQGPEFLTYFNYEAQQDKSGLPNDRFSAERPEGSISTLTIQRTEQRDSAMYRCASSLGTGESYEQYFGPGTRLTVT.

The chain recombines TRBV6-5 with TRBJ1-2, with D perhaps matching TRBD1 (6 bases). This CDR3 spans 13 amino acids. Trimming removed 2 bases at V and 3 bases at J, with 7 bases between. The germline V gene has CDR1 MNHEY and CDR2 SVGAGI. In DNA, the CDR3 is TGTGCCAGCAGTTACAACAGGGACTATGGCTACACCTTC. It translates to CASSYNRDYGYTF.

The rearrangement joins TRBV27 to TRBJ2-5; the match to TRBD2 covers 9 bases. With 3 bases clipped from V and 5 bases from J, the junction kept 4 bases outside the gene matches. This CDR3 comprises 14 residues. Germline CDR1 MNHEY, CDR2 SMNVEV (reference sequence). The CDR3 sequence is CASSFLAGEETQYF. DNA for the CDR3: TGTGCCAGCAGTTTTTTAGCGGGAGAGGAGACCCAGTACTTC.

The chain carries TRBV7-2 and TRBJ2-5; TRBD1 aligns across 7 bases. Germline CDR1 SGHTA, CDR2 FQGNSA. V dropped 5 bases and J dropped 2; count of bases not matched to a gene: 8. This CDR3 is 15 amino acids long. CDR3 protein: CASSRQGQAQETQYF. The DNA for the CDR3 is TGTGCCAGCAGCAGACAGGGCCAGGCACAAGAGACCCAGTACTTC.

The rearrangement uses TRBV2 and TRBJ2-1; 8 nucleotides line up with TRBD2. The CDR3 totals 15 residues. V was clipped by 6 bases and J by 9 bases; unmatched bases: 13. The V gene's germline CDR1 is SNHLY and CDR2 FYNNEI. In nucleotides, the CDR3 is TGTGCCAGCAGCCGGCCGGGACTAGGACCTGGTGAGCAGTTCTTC. Its protein is CASSRPGLGPGEQFF.

For this clone: Other DNA sequences of this sample code for an identical CDR3. The J gene is TRBJ2-7, the V gene TRBV7-2, with 12 positions matching TRBD2. Germline-derived CDR1 and CDR2 are SGHTA and FQGNSA. V dropped 0 bases and J dropped 4; count of bases not matched to a gene: 1. This CDR3 contains 15 residues. The CDR3 DNA sequence: TGTGCCAGCAGCTTAGCGACTAGCGGGAGTTACGAGCAGTACTTC. It translates to CASSLATSGSYEQYF.

The chain employs TRBV7-2 and TRBJ1-4, with D possibly being TRBD1 (6 bases). Germline V gene sequence: CDR1 SGHTA, CDR2 FQGNSA. The CDR3 loop spans 14 amino acids. Trimming removed 6 bases from V and 3 bases from J, with 11 bases in between. The CDR3 bases are TGTGCCAGCAGTAGGGGGTCGCCTAATGAAAAACTGTTTTTT. Translated, it gives CASSRGSPNEKLFF. The full variable domain, rest sourced from reference TRBV7-2 and TRBJ1-4, is GAGVSQSPSNKVTEKGKDVELRCDPISGHTALYWYRQSLGQGLEFLIYFQGNSAPDKSGLPSDRFSAERTGGSVSTLTIQRTQQEDSAVYLCASSRGSPNEKLFFGSGTQLSVL.

The V and J genes are TRBV12-3 or TRBV12-4 and TRBJ1-6; D unresolved. V was shortened by 3 bases and J by 10 bases, with 7 bases between the two germline ends. The CDR3 totals 12 residues. CDR3 sequence reads: CASSFGQSPLHF. Here the CDR3 DNA reads TGTGCCAGCAGTTTTGGGCAATCACCCCTCCACTTT.

V and J are TRBV4-2 and TRBJ1-1; D unresolved. Germline V gene lookup returns CDR1 LGHNA and CDR2 YNFKEQ. This CDR3 region has 15 residues. V was trimmed by 0 bases and J by 0 bases, leaving 8 bases between them. The CDR3 DNA is TGTGCCAGCAGCCAAGAGGAACAGATGAACACTGAAGCTTTCTTT. This encodes CASSQEEQMNTEAFF.

This clone was recorded a few times. The chain couples TRBV6-2 or TRBV6-3 to TRBJ2-3, with 7 bases aligning to TRBD2. CDR1 is MNHEY and CDR2 is SVGEGT in the germline V gene. The V segment lost 4 bases and the J segment 4 bases; nucleotides outside the gene matches: 8. This CDR3 region has 15 residues. This CDR3 is CASSSGTMRADTQYF. DNA for the CDR3: TGTGCCAGCAGTTCGGGGACTATGAGGGCAGATACGCAGTATTTT.

The rearrangement joins TRBV6-6 to TRBJ2-1; 13 bases map to TRBD2. The V gene end was trimmed by 10 bases and the J gene end by 6 bases; junction bases not matched to a gene: 3. Germline CDR1 reads MNHNY; CDR2 reads SVGAGI (reference sequence). The CDR3 length is 13 residues. The CDR3 DNA sequence: TGTGCCACCACTAGCGGGAGGGCCAATGAGCAGTTCTTC. It translates to CATTSGRANEQFF.

The chain uses TRBV3-1 (or the pseudogene TRBV3-2) and TRBJ2-4; D remains unclear. The CDR3 runs 18 residues. CDR1 LGHDT and CDR2 YNNKEL come from the germline V gene (reference sequence). V lost 1 base and J 2 bases, leaving 18 bases between the germline ends. In DNA form, the CDR3 reads TGTGCCAGCAGCCAAGTTCGCGGCTACCACGCTCCCAAAAACATTCAGTACTTC. It translates to CASSQVRGYHAPKNIQYF.

The chain is built from TRBV5-1 and TRBJ2-7; TRBD2 aligns across 8 bases. Trimming took 2 bases from V and 6 from J; bases not matched to a gene: 7. Germline V gives CDR1 SGHRS, CDR2 YFSETQ. CDR3 length: 14 amino acids. The CDR3 sequence is CASSLTSGSIEQYF. The CDR3 nucleotides read TGCGCCAGCAGCTTAACTAGCGGAAGTATCGAGCAGTACTTC.

The J gene is TRBJ2-7, the V gene TRBV2; 14 bases are shared with TRBD2. The CDR3 totals 15 residues. CDR1 and CDR2 (germline): SNHLY, FYNNEI. V shed 8 bases and J 0 bases; nucleotides not matched to a gene: 3. The DNA for the CDR3 is TGTGCCAGCGGGGGACTAGCGGGAGTCTCCTACGAGCAGTACTTC. Amino acid sequence: CASGGLAGVSYEQYF.

The chain couples TRBV19 to TRBJ2-1; TRBD2 matches 12 bases. CDR1 is LNHDA, CDR2 SQIVND, per germline (reference sequence). The CDR3 loop spans 21 amino acids. The V segment lost 0 bases and the J segment 4 bases; nucleotides outside the gene matches: 16. In nucleotides, the CDR3 is TGTGCCAGTAGTATAGATCTCGACCCTCTAGCGGGAGGGCCCATTTACAATGAGCAGTTCTTC. As protein: CASSIDLDPLAGGPIYNEQFF.

V gene TRBV10-3 combines with J gene TRBJ1-1, with D uncertain. Germline CDR1 ENHRY, CDR2 SYGVKD. The CDR3 runs 14 residues. V was shortened by 0 bases and J by 1 base, with 6 bases between the two germline ends. This CDR3 is CAISESRQNTEAFF. For the CDR3, the DNA is TGTGCCATCAGTGAGTCGAGGCAGAACACTGAAGCTTTCTTT.

The chain joins TRBV3-1 (or the pseudogene TRBV3-2) to TRBJ2-1, with a weak D call TRBD2 (5 bases). Germline V CDR1 and CDR2: LGHDT, YNNKEL (reference sequence). This CDR3 has 14 amino acids. V shed 0 bases and J shed 9 bases, with 12 bases lying between them. The DNA of the CDR3 is TGTGCCAGCAGCCAAGATTTTAGAGGAGGTGAGCAGTTCTTC. The encoded protein is CASSQDFRGGEQFF.

This clone has a single count. This chain connects TRBV7-2 to TRBJ1-1, with 9 bases aligning to TRBD1. V lost 1 base and J lost 1; bases outside the gene matches: 13. The CDR3 sequence is 19 residues long. Germline CDR1 and CDR2: SGHTA and FQGNSA. CDR3: CASSLGWGPHRGRNTEAFF. Here the CDR3 DNA reads TGTGCCAGCAGCTTAGGATGGGGGCCACACAGGGGGCGGAACACTGAAGCTTTCTTT.

The chain has TRBV4-3 and TRBJ2-3; TRBD1 agrees at 9 bases. The CDR3 contains 18 residues. The V and J ends lost 1 base and 5 bases, in that order; junction bases with no gene match: 13. The germline CDR1 and CDR2 sequences are LGHNA and YSLEER. The CDR3 region is CASSQAGSGTGPGDTQYF. The CDR3 bases are TGCGCCAGCAGCCAAGCAGGGTCCGGGACAGGGCCGGGAGATACGCAGTATTTT.